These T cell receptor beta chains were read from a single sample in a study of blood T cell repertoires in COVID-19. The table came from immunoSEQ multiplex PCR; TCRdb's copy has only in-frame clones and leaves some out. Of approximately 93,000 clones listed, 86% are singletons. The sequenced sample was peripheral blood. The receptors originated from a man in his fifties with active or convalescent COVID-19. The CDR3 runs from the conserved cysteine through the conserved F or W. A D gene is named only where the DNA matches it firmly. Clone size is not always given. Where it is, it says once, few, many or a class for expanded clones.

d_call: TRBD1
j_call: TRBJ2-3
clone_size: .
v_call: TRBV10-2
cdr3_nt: TGCGCCAGCAGTGAGTCGAGACAGGGGGCCGGCACAGATACGCAGTATTTT
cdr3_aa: CASSESRQGAGTDTQYF

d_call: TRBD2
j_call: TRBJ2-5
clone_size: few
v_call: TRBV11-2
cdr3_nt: TGTGCCAGCAGCCTCGGGAGGAACAGGGAGACCCAGTACTTC
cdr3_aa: CASSLGRNRETQYF

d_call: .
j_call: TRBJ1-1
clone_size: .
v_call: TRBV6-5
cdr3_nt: TGTGCCAGCAGCCGGCCTACCCGTTCAGGGACTGAAGCTTTCTTT
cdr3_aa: CASSRPTRSGTEAFF

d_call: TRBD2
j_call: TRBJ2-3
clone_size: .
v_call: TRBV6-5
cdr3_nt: TGTGCCAGCAGTTACAAAAGCGGGGGAGGGGCAGATACGCAGTATTTT
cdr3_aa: CASSYKSGGGADTQYF

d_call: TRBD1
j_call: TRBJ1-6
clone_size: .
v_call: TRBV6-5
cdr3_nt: TGTGCCACCCTAGGACAAAAGGGGGCCGCACCCCTCCACTTT
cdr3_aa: CATLGQKGAAPLHF

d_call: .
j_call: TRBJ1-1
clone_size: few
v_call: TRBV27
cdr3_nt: TGTGCCAGCAGTTTAAGGGGCATAAACACTGAAGCTTTCTTT
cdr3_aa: CASSLRGINTEAFF

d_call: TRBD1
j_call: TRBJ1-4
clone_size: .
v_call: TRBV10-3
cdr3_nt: TGTGCCATCAGGGGACAGGGAAGTCGGGAAAAACTGTTTTTT
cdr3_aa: CAIRGQGSREKLFF

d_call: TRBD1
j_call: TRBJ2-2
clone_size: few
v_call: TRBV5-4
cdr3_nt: TGTGCCAGCAGCAGGGGACAGGGGCGAACCGGGGAGCTGTTTTTT
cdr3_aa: CASSRGQGRTGELFF

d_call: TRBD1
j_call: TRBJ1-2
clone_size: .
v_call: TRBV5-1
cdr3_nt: TGCGCCAGCAGCTTCGGACAGGGTTTTTATGGCTACACCTTC
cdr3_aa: CASSFGQGFYGYTF

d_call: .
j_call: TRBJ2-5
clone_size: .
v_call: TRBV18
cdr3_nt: TGTGCCAGCTCACCCAGGGGCCAAGAGACCCAGTACTTC
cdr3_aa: CASSPRGQETQYF

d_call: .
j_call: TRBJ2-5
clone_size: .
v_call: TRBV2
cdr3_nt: TGTGCCAGCGACAGAGACCAAGAGACCCAGTACTTC
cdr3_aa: CASDRDQETQYF

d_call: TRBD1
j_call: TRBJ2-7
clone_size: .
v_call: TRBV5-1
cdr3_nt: TGCGCCAGCAGCTCGGGACAGCACAGAACCGAGCAGTACTTC
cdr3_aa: CASSSGQHRTEQYF

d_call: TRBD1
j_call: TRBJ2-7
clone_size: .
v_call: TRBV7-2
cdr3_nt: TGTGCCAGCAGCTACCGGACAGGGGCCCCCTACGAGCAGTACTTC
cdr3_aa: CASSYRTGAPYEQYF

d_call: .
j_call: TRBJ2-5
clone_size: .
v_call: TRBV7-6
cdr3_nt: TGTGCCAGCAGCTTAGGGACAGTAACCCAAGAGACCCAGTACTTC
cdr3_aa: CASSLGTVTQETQYF

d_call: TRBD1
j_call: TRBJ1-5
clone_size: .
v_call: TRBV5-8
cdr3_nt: TGTGCCAGCAGCCGGGGGCCAGGGGGCGCGTGGCAGCCCCAGCATTTT
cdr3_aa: CASSRGPGGAWQPQHF

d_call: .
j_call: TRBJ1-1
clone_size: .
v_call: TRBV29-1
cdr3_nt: TGCAGCGTTGGCCAGTTCCACATGGCCACTGAAGCTTTCTTT
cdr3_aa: CSVGQFHMATEAFF

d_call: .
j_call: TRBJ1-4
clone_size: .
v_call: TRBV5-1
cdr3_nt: TGCGCCAGCAGCCCAGGACAGCCTGGTGAAAAACTGTTTTTT
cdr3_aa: CASSPGQPGEKLFF

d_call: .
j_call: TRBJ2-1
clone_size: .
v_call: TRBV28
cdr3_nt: TGTGCCAGCAGTTTATATCTCGGGACCTACAATGAGCAGTTCTTC
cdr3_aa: CASSLYLGTYNEQFF

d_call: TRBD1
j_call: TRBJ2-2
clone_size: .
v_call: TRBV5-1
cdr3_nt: TGCGCCAGCAGCTCCGGGACAGCCACCGGGGAGCTGTTTTTT
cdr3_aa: CASSSGTATGELFF

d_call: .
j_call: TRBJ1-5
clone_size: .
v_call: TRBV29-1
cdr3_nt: TGCAGCGTTGGTTACAGGGATCAGCCCCAGCATTTT
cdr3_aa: CSVGYRDQPQHF

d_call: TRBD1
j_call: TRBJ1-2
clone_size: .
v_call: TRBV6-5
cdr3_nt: TGTGCCAGCAGTTGGGGACAGGGAAACTATGGCTACACCTTC
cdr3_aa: CASSWGQGNYGYTF

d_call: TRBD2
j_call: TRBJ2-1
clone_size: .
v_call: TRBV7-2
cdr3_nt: TGTGCCAGCAGATCAAAGGGGGGGCTAGCGGGAACCTACAATGAGCAGTTCTTC
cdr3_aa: CASRSKGGLAGTYNEQFF

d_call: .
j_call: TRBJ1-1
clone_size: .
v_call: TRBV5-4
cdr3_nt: TGTGCCAGCAGCTCGTCTGGACAGCTAAACACTGAAGCTTTCTTT
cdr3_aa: CASSSSGQLNTEAFF

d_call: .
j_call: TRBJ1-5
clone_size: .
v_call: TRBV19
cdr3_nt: TGTGCCAGTAGTATAATAGGGGGTGGTTTCAATCAGCCCCAGCATTTT
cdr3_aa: CASSIIGGGFNQPQHF

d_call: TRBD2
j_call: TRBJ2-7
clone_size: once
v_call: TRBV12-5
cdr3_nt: TGTGCTAGTGGTTCACCTTATAGCGGGGCCGAGGAGCAGTACTTC
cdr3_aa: CASGSPYSGAEEQYF

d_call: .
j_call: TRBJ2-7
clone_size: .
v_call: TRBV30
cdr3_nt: TGTGCCTGGAGTGTACAGAGTGTCTACGAGCAGTACTTC
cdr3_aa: CAWSVQSVYEQYF

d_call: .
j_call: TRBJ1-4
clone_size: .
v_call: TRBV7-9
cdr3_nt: TGTGCCAGCAGCCACAGGGTTGGAGATGAAAAACTGTTTTTT
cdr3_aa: CASSHRVGDEKLFF

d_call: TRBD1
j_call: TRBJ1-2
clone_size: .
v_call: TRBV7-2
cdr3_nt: TGTGCCAGCAGCGCTACGCACCCGGACAGGGGGGGGTATGGCTACACCTTC
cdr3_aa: CASSATHPDRGGYGYTF

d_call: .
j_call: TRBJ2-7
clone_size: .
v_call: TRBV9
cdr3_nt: TGTGCCAGCAGCGTAGTGGTGGATCAGTCGCGGGGGCCCTACGAGCAGTACTTC
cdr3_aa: CASSVVVDQSRGPYEQYF

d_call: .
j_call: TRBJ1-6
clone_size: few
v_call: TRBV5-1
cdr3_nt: TGCGCCAGCAGCTTGGCCGGGGTTAGGAATTCACCCCTCCACTTT
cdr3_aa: CASSLAGVRNSPLHF

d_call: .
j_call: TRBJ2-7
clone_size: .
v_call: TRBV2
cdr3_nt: TGTGCCAGCGGGGAAGGAGCTTACGAGCAGTACTTC
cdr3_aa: CASGEGAYEQYF

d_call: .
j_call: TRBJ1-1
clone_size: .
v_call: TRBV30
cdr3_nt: TGTGCCTGGAGTGGGAGGAGGGTGAACACTGAAGCTTTCTTT
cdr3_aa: CAWSGRRVNTEAFF

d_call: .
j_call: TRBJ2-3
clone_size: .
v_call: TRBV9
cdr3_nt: TGTGCCAGCAGCGTAGTGGGTAGCGACCCGGACACAGATACGCAGTATTTT
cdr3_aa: CASSVVGSDPDTDTQYF

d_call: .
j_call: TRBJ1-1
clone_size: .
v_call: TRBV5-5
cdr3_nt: TGTGCCAGCAGCTTCTTTCGGGATCGGACTGAAGCTTTCTTT
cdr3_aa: CASSFFRDRTEAFF

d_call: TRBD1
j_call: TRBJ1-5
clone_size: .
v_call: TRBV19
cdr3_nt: TGTGCCAGTAGTTCCCGGGACAGGGGGGAAGGTCAGCCCCAGCATTTT
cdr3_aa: CASSSRDRGEGQPQHF

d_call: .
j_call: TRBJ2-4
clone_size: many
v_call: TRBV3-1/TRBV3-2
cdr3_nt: TGTGCCAGCAGCCAAAGCCAGGGAGGTAGGTCCTTAGGCGTACGGGCCAAAAACATTCAGTACTTC
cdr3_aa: CASSQSQGGRSLGVRAKNIQYF

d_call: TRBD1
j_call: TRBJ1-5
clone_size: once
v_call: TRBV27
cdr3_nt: TGTGCCAGCAGCCGGACAGGGGCTAGCAATCAGCCCCAGCATTTT
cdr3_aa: CASSRTGASNQPQHF

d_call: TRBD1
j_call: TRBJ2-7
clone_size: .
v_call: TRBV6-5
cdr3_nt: TGTGCCAGCAGTTACTTCGGACAGGGTAGATACGAGCAGTACTTC
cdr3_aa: CASSYFGQGRYEQYF

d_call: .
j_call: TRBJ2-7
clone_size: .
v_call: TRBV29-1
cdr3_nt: TGCAGCGTTGAAGAAACGGGCTACGAGCAGTACTTC
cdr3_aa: CSVEETGYEQYF

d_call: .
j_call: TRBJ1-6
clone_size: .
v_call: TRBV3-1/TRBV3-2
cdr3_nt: TGTGCCAGCAGCCCGTATCCGGGACAAGGGAATTCACCCCTCCACTTT
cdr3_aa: CASSPYPGQGNSPLHF

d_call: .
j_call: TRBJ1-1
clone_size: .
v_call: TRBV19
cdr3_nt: TGTGCCAGCACCTCCTCTGCGCCCTTCAAAGCTTTCTTT
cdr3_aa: CASTSSAPFKAFF

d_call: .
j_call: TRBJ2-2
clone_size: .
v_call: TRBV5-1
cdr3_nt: TGCGCCAGCAGCTTGTCGAGGGTGAACACCGGGGAGCTGTTTTTT
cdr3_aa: CASSLSRVNTGELFF

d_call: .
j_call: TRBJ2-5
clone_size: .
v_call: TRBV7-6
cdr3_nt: TGTGCCAGCAGCTTAGTGCGGTTACCGGAGACCCAGTACTTC
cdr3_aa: CASSLVRLPETQYF

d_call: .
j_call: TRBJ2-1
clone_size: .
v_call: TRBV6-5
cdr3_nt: TGTGCCAGCACCCGGGACGCAGGGGAAGGGCAGTTCTTC
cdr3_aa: CASTRDAGEGQFF

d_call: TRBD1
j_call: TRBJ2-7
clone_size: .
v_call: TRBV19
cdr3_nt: TGTGCCAGTAGTTTAAGGACCGGGACAGGGAGTAGTGAGATAGGCTACGAGCAGTACTTC
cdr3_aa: CASSLRTGTGSSEIGYEQYF

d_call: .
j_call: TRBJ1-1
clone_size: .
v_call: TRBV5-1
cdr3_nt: TGCGCCAGCAGCTTGGATACGGTGGTTGGCACTGAAGCTTTCTTT
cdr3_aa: CASSLDTVVGTEAFF

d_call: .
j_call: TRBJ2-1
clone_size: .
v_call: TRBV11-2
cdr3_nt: TGTGCCAGCAGCTTAGAACCGATTAGCTCCTACAATGAGCAGTTCTTC
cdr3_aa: CASSLEPISSYNEQFF

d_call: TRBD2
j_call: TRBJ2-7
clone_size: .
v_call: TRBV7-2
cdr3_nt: TGTGCCAGCAGCACCTTAGCGGGGGGGAACTACGAGCAGTACTTC
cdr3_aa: CASSTLAGGNYEQYF

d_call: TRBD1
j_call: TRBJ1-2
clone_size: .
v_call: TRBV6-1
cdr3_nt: TGTGCCAGCAGTGAAGCCGGGACAGAGAAATTAAACTATGGCTACACCTTC
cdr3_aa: CASSEAGTEKLNYGYTF

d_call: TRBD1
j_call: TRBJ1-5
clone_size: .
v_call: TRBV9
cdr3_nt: TGTGCCAGCAGCGCGAACAGGGGGCCGGATCAGCCCCAGCATTTT
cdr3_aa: CASSANRGPDQPQHF

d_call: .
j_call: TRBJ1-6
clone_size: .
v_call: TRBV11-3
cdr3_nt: TGTGCCAGCTCAGAGGGGGATTCACCCCTCCACTTT
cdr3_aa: CASSEGDSPLHF

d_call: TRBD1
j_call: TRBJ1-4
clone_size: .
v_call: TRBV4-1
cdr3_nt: TGCGCCAGCAGCCATACAGGGGGCATAGAAAAACTGTTTTTT
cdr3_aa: CASSHTGGIEKLFF

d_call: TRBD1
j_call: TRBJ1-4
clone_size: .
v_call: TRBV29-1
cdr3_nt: TGCAGCGCCGCGCTGACAGGGAATGGTGAAAAACTGTTTTTT
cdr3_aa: CSAALTGNGEKLFF

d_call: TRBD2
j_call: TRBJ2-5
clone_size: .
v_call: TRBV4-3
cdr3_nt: TGCGCCAGCAGCCAAGATCAGGGCAGCGGGGGGGCCCAAGAGACCCAGTACTTC
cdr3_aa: CASSQDQGSGGAQETQYF

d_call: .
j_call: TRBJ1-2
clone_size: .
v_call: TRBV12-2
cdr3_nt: TGTGCAAGTCGCTTGAGCCCCCTGAATAACTATGGCTACACCTTC
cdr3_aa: CASRLSPLNNYGYTF

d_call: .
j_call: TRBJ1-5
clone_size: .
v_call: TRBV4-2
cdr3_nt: TGTGCCAGCAGCCAGCGAGATCAGCCCCAGCATTTT
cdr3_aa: CASSQRDQPQHF

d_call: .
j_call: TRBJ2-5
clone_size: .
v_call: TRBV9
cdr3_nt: TGTGCCAGCAGCGAGGGGGAGGGGGTAGGAGAGACCCAGTACTTC
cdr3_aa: CASSEGEGVGETQYF

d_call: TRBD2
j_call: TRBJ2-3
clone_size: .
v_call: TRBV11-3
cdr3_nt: TGTGCCAGCAGCGGTACTAGCGGGGGGCCGGATACGCAGTATTTT
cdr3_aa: CASSGTSGGPDTQYF

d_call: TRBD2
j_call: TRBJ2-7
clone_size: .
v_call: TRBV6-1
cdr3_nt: TGTGCCAGCAGTGTTTTAACCCAAGCGGGAGGCTCCTACGAGCAGTACTTC
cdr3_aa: CASSVLTQAGGSYEQYF

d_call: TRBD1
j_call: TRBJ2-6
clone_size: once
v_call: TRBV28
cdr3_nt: TGTGCCAGCAGTTTGCAGGGGGTCGCAGCATCTGGGGCCAACGTCCTGACTTTC
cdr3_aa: CASSLQGVAASGANVLTF